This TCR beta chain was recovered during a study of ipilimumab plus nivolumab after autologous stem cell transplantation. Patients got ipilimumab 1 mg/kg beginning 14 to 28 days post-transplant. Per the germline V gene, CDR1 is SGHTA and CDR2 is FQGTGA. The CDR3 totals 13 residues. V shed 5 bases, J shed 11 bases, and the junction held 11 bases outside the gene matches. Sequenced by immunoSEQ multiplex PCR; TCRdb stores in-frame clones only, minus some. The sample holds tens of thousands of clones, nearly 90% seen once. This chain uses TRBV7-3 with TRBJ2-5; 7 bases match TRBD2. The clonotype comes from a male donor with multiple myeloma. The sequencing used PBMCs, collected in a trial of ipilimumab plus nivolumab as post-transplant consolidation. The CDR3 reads CASSLAVSGEQYF. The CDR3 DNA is TGTGCCAGCAGCCTAGCGGTTTCGGGGGAGCAGTACTTC.